The rows below give T cell receptor beta chains drawn from one sample of a study of T-cell memory formation after mild COVID-19. TCRdb used MiXCR to reprocess the 5' RACE reads, holding one entry per CDR3 protein. The sample lists 170,000 or so distinct CDR3 sequences, about 22% occurring once. Sequencing input: PBMCs or a T cell subset sorted from them (not recorded which). These receptors were collected from an adult woman who had mild COVID-19 (a few samples of this study predate the infection). Cell type and time point are not known. Both conserved end residues are part of each CDR3. D genes are given only for firm matches. The listing skips clone size in some rows; elsewhere it reads once, few, many or a size class.

d_call,v_call,clone_size,j_call,cdr3_nt,cdr3_aa
NA,TRBV29-1,NA,TRBJ2-1,TGCAGCATCGCCGGCGGCAATGAGCAGTTCTTC,CSIAGGNEQFF
NA,TRBV5-1,NA,TRBJ1-2,TGCGCCAGCAGCTTCGGAGAGCAATATGGCTACACCTTC,CASSFGEQYGYTF
TRBD1,TRBV12-3/TRBV12-4,few,TRBJ1-5,TGTGCCAGCAGTTCCCAAGCAGACAGGGGTCAGCCCCAGCATTTT,CASSSQADRGQPQHF
NA,TRBV7-2,few,TRBJ2-5,TGTGCCAGCAGCTTAGCACAGGGTGTTCTGGAGACCCAGTACTTC,CASSLAQGVLETQYF
NA,TRBV7-2,NA,TRBJ1-1,TGTGCCAGCAGCTTTCCCACCTGGGGTGAAGCTTTCTTT,CASSFPTWGEAFF
TRBD2,TRBV6-5,few,TRBJ2-3,TGTGCCAGCAGTTACCCGGCTAGCGGGACAGATACGCAGTATTTT,CASSYPASGTDTQYF
NA,TRBV2,few,TRBJ2-2,TGTGCCAACGGGGCAGGGGACACCGGGGAGCTGTTTTTT,CANGAGDTGELFF
NA,TRBV13,NA,TRBJ2-1,TGTGCCAGCTCCCAGGGCTACCCGTACAATGAGCAGTTCTTC,CASSQGYPYNEQFF
NA,TRBV5-6,NA,TRBJ2-3,TGTGCCAGCAGCTCTGGTAACGCCCATACGCAGTATTTT,CASSSGNAHTQYF
TRBD2,TRBV20-1,many,TRBJ2-1,TGCAGTGCAAAGGGGGTGGCTAGCGGGGATCACAATGAGCAGTTCTTC,CSAKGVASGDHNEQFF
TRBD1,TRBV7-9,NA,TRBJ2-1,TGTGCCAGCAGCACAGGACAGGGTCTGTATGAGCAGTTCTTC,CASSTGQGLYEQFF
NA,TRBV4-3,few,TRBJ2-7,TGCGCCAGCAGCCAAGATCGTGGGGGAACGACCTACGAGCAGTACTTC,CASSQDRGGTTYEQYF
TRBD1,TRBV7-2,NA,TRBJ1-6,TGTGCCAGCAGCTTGACTTTCCCTGGACAGGATAATTCACCCCTCCACTTT,CASSLTFPGQDNSPLHF
NA,TRBV7-9,NA,TRBJ2-5,TGTGCCAGCAGCTTGAAGGGCTGGGAGACCCAGTACTTC,CASSLKGWETQYF
NA,TRBV24-1,few,TRBJ1-1,TGTGCCACCAGTGACAAGCCGAACACTGAAGCTTTCTTT,CATSDKPNTEAFF
TRBD2,TRBV10-3,few,TRBJ2-3,TGTGCCGCAACTAGCGGGAGTGTCCTCACAGATACGCAGTATTTT,CAATSGSVLTDTQYF
NA,TRBV28,few,TRBJ1-5,TGTGCCAGCAGTTTATTGGCGGAGTTACAGCCCCAGCATTTT,CASSLLAELQPQHF
NA,TRBV9,NA,TRBJ1-1,TGTGCCAGCAGCGTAGCAGCGGGGGACGCTGAAGCTTTCTTT,CASSVAAGDAEAFF
NA,TRBV16,NA,TRBJ1-1,TGTGCCAGCAGCCAATCCGGGACGTCCTACACTGAAGCTTTCTTT,CASSQSGTSYTEAFF
TRBD2,TRBV20-1,NA,TRBJ2-2,TGCAGTGCTAGAGTAGCGGGAGGGCCCGGGGAGCTGTTTTTT,CSARVAGGPGELFF
NA,TRBV7-9,few,TRBJ2-1,TGTGCCAGCAGCTTTGTGGGACCGGGGGATGAGCAGTTCTTC,CASSFVGPGDEQFF
NA,TRBV7-6,few,TRBJ2-2,TGTGCCAGCAGCTCGGGACTCAACACCGGGGAGCTGTTTTTT,CASSSGLNTGELFF
NA,TRBV6-1,few,TRBJ2-7,TGTGCCAGCAGTGAATACACCTCCTACGAGCAGTACTTC,CASSEYTSYEQYF
TRBD1,TRBV12-3/TRBV12-4,many,TRBJ1-1,TGTGCCAGCAGTTGGACAGGGAACACTGAAGCTTTCTTT,CASSWTGNTEAFF
NA,TRBV6-6,few,TRBJ1-1,TGTGCCAGCAGTTACACGAGGGGTACTGAAGCTTTCTTT,CASSYTRGTEAFF
TRBD2,TRBV5-4,NA,TRBJ2-3,TGTGCCAGCAGCTTCCTAGCGGGGGGGCCACGCACAGATACGCAGTATTTT,CASSFLAGGPRTDTQYF
TRBD2,TRBV7-8,NA,TRBJ2-3,TGTGCCAGCACCCTGCTAGCGGGGGGGCGTAGCACAGATACGCAGTATTTT,CASTLLAGGRSTDTQYF
TRBD2,TRBV6-4,few,TRBJ2-2,TGTGCCAGCGCAGCGGGGGGATCGAACACCGGGGAGCTGTTTTTT,CASAAGGSNTGELFF
NA,TRBV19,NA,TRBJ1-1,TGTGCCAGTAGTACCGTCGGGACCTCGAACACTGAAGCTTTCTTT,CASSTVGTSNTEAFF
NA,TRBV7-3,NA,TRBJ2-3,TGTGCCAGCAGCAAAGTAGAGAAGAGGGACACAGATACGCAGTATTTT,CASSKVEKRDTDTQYF
TRBD1,TRBV11-3,few,TRBJ1-1,TGTGCCAGCAGCGATACCTCAGGGGGGACTGAAGCTTTCTTT,CASSDTSGGTEAFF